Below are 9 T cell receptor beta chains sequenced from a single sample in a study of brain T cells in children with intractable seizures. Sequenced by immunoSEQ multiplex PCR; TCRdb stores in-frame clones only, minus some. The sample lists under 150,000 clones, 94% seen once, with around 4.1% in the top ten. The source was peripheral blood, collected at surgery. The receptors were sampled from a boy under three years old with hemimegalencephaly and intractable seizures.

V is TRBV24-1 and J is TRBJ2-3, with unresolved D. The CDR3 covers 13 residues. The ends were cut back, 2 bases at V and 0 bases at J, with 2 bases in the middle. CDR1 is KGHDR, CDR2 SFDVKD, per germline. The CDR3 bases are TGTGCCACCAGTGATTCTAGCACAGATACGCAGTATTTT. It encodes CATSDSSTDTQYF.

The chain joins TRBV9 to TRBJ2-1, with 9 nucleotides matching TRBD2. CDR3 size: 15 residues. The V and J ends lost 4 bases and 8 bases, in that order; junction bases with no gene match: 10. Germline CDR1 is SGDLS and CDR2 is YYNGEE. Here the CDR3 DNA reads TGTGCCAGCAGCTTCACTAGCGGGCCGGTTGATGAGCAGTTCTTC. As protein: CASSFTSGPVDEQFF.

V gene TRBV11-1 combines with J gene TRBJ1-1; D uncertain. The CDR3 is made up of 15 amino acids. The germline CDR1 and CDR2 sequences are SGHAT and FQDESV (reference sequence). V dropped 1 base and J dropped 2 bases, with 11 bases sitting between them. CDR3 bases: TGTGCCAGCAGCTTAGAACGGGCACCCAACACTGAAGCTTTCTTT. Residues: CASSLERAPNTEAFF.

The CDR3 loop is CASSLSGGELFF. The CDR3 nucleotides are TGTGCCAGCAGCTTGAGTGGCGGGGAGCTGTTTTTT. The V and J genes are TRBV7-9 and TRBJ2-2; D ambiguous. V was shortened by 3 bases and J by 7 bases, with 6 bases between the two germline ends. CDR1 and CDR2 from the germline V gene are SEHNR and FQNEAQ (reference sequence). This CDR3 contains 12 residues.

The chain is built from TRBV21-1 and TRBJ1-2. TRBV21-1 is termed a pseudogene. The length of the CDR3 is 9 residues. The CDR3: CASGSADCF. The CDR3 DNA is TGTGCCAGCGGCTCCGCAGACTGCTTC.

The chain is built from TRBV19 and TRBJ2-1; D is perhaps TRBD2 (6 bases). There are 16 residues in the CDR3. V shed 2 bases and J shed 5 bases, with 16 bases lying between them. Germline V CDR1 and CDR2: LNHDA, SQIVND (reference sequence). The CDR3: CASSISSGLPDNEQFF. The CDR3 DNA is TGTGCCAGTAGTATATCCTCGGGACTTCCCGACAATGAGCAGTTCTTC.

This chain links TRBV11-3 with TRBJ2-7, with TRBD1 identical over 7 bases. The CDR3 contains 15 residues. Per germline, CDR1 SGHNT and CDR2 YENEEA. J lost 5 bases, V lost 4 bases, and 11 bases had no gene match. The DNA of the CDR3 is TGTGCCAGCAGCTGGCGACAGGGTAGCATAGACGAGCAGTACTTC. Translating it yields CASSWRQGSIDEQYF.

The J gene is TRBJ2-3, the V gene TRBV9; TRBD2 aligns across 8 bases. With 0 bases clipped from V and 1 base from J, the junction kept 4 bases outside the gene matches. The CDR3 length is 16 residues. The V gene's germline CDR1 is SGDLS and CDR2 YYNGEE. The CDR3 DNA reads TGTGCCAGCAGCGTAGCGGTTAGCGGGGGCACAGATACGCAGTATTTT. Translated, it gives CASSVAVSGGTDTQYF. Full variable domain (remainder filled in from reference TRBV9 and TRBJ2-3): DSGVTQTPKHLITATGQRVTLRCSPRSGDLSVYWYQQSLDQGLQFLIQYYNGEERAKGNILERFSAQQFPDLHSELNLSSLELGDSALYFCASSVAVSGGTDTQYFGPGTRLTVL.

This clone came up once. V usage is TRBV7-8 and J usage is TRBJ2-2; 8 bases match TRBD2. J was trimmed by 5 bases and V by 6 bases; bases with no gene match: 2. CDR3 length: 13 amino acids. From germline, CDR1 is SGHVS and CDR2 FQNEAQ. The CDR3 bases are TGTGCCAGCAGGGTAGCGGGAACCGGGGAGCTGTTTTTT. Translating it yields CASRVAGTGELFF. Full variable domain (rest looked up from reference TRBV7-8 and TRBJ2-2): GAGVSQSPRYKVAKRGQDVALRCDPISGHVSLFWYQQALGQGPEFLTYFQNEAQLDKSGLPSDRFFAERPEGSVSTLKIQRTQQEDSAVYLCASRVAGTGELFFGEGSRLTVL.